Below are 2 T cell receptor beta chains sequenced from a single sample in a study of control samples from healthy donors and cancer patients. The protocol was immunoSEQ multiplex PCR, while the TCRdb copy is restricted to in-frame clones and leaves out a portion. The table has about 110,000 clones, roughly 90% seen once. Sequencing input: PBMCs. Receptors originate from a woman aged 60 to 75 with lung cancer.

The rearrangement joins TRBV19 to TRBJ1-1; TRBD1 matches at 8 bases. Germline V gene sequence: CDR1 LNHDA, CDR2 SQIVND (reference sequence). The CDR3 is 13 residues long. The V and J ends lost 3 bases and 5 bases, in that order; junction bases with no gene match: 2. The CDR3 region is CASSITGGTEAFF. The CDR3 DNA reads TGTGCCAGTAGTATTACAGGGGGAACTGAAGCTTTCTTT.

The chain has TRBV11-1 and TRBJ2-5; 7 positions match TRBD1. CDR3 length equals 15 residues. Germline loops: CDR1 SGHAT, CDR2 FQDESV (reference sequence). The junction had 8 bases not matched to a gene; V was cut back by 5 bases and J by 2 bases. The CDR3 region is CASSPGTALQETQYF. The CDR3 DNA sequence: TGTGCCAGCAGCCCAGGGACAGCTCTTCAAGAGACCCAGTACTTC.